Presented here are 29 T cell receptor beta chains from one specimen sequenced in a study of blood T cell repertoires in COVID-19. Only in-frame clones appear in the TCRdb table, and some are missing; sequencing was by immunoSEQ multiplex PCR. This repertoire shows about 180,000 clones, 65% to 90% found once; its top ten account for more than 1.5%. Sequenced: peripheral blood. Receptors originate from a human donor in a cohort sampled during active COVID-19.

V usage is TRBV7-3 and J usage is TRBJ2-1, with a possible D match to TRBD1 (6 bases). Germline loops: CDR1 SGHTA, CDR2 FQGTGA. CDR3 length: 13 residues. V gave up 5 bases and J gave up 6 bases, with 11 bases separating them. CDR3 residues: CASSVQGFNEQFF. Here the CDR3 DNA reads TGTGCCAGCAGCGTACAGGGTTTCAATGAGCAGTTCTTC.

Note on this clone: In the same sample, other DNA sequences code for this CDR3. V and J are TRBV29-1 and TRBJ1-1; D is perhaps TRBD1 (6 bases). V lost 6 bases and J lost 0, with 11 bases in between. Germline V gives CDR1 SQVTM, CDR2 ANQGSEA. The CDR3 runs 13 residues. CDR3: CSVAGVMNTEAFF. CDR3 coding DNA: TGCAGCGTCGCAGGGGTTATGAACACTGAAGCTTTCTTT. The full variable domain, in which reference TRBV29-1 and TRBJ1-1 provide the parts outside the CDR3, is SAVISQKPSRDICQRGTSLTIQCQVDSQVTMMFWYRQQPGQSLTLIATANQGSEATYESGFVIDKFPISRPNLTFSTLTVSNMSPEDSSIYLCSVAGVMNTEAFFGQGTRLTVV.

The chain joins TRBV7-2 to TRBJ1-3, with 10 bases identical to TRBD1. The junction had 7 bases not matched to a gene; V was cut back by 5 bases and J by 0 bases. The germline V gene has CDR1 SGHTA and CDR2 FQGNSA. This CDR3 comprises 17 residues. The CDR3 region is CASSPRTGGYSGNTIYF. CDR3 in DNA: TGTGCCAGCAGCCCCAGGACAGGGGGATACTCTGGAAACACCATATATTTT.

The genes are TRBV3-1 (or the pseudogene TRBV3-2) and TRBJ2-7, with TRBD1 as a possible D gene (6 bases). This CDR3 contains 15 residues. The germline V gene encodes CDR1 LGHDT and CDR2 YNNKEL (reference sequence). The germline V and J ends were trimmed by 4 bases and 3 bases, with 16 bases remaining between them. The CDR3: CASSPTGSLIYEQYF. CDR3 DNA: TGTGCCAGCAGCCCTACAGGGTCCCTTATCTACGAGCAGTACTTC.

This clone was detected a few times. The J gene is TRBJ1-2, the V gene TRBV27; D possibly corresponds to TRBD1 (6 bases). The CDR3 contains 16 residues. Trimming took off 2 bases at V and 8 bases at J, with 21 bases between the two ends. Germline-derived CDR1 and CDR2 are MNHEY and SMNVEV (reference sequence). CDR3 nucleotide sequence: TGTGCCAGCAGTTTAGGCTCGACAGGATCTAGCGGGGGCTACACCTTC. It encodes CASSLGSTGSSGGYTF.

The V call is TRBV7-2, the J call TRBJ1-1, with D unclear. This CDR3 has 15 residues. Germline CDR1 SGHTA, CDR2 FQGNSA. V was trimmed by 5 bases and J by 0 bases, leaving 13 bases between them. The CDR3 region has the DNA TGTGCCAGCAGCCCCGGGTCCTACATGAACACTGAAGCTTTCTTT. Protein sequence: CASSPGSYMNTEAFF.

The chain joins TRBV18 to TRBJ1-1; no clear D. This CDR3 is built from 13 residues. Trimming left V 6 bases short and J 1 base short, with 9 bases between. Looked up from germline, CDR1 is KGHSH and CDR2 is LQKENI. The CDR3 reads CASSSTGNTEAFF. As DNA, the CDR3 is TGTGCCAGCTCCTCCACTGGGAACACTGAAGCTTTCTTT.

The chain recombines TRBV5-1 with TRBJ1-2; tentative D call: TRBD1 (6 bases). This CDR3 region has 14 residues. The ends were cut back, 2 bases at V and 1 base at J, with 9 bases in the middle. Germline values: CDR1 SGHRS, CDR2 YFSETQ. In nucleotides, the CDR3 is TGCGCCAGCAGCTTCTTGGACAGTAACTATGGCTACACCTTC. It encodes CASSFLDSNYGYTF.

CDR3 sequence (DNA): TGCGCCAGAACCGGGACTAGCGGGCGGGAGACCCAGTACTTC. Encoded protein: CARTGTSGRETQYF. V usage is TRBV10-1 and J usage is TRBJ2-5, with 12 bases aligning to TRBD2. Germline V lookup: CDR1 WNHNN, CDR2 SYGVQD (reference sequence). Losses at the gene ends were 9 bases for V and 5 bases for J; bases not matched to a gene: 7. The CDR3 has 14 residues.

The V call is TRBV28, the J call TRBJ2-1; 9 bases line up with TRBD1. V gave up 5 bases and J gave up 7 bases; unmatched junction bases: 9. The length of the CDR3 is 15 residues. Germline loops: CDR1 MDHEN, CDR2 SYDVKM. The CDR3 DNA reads TGTGCCAGCAGTAGAGTTACAGGGGGCGCGAATGAGCAGTTCTTC. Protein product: CASSRVTGGANEQFF.

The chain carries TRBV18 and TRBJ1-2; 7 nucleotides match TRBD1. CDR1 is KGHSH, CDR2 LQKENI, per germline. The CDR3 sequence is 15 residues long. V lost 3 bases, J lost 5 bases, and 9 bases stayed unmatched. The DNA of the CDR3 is TGTGCCAGCTCACCCGATGGGGGACAGCCTTATGGCTACACCTTC. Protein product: CASSPDGGQPYGYTF.

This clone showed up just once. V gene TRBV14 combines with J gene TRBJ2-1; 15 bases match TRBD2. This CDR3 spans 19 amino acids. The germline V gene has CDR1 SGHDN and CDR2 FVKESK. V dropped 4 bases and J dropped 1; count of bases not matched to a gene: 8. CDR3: CASSPGLAGGFGSYNEQFF. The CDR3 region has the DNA TGTGCCAGCAGCCCGGGACTAGCGGGAGGTTTTGGGTCCTACAATGAGCAGTTCTTC.

This CDR3 reads CASSLAAGGNSPLHF. The CDR3, as DNA: TGCGCCAGCAGCTTGGCCGCAGGGGGAAATTCACCCCTCCACTTT. The rearrangement joins TRBV5-1 to TRBJ1-6; 7 nucleotides line up with TRBD1. V dropped 0 bases and J dropped 7; count of bases not matched to a gene: 4. There are 15 residues in the CDR3. Germline loops: CDR1 SGHRS, CDR2 YFSETQ.

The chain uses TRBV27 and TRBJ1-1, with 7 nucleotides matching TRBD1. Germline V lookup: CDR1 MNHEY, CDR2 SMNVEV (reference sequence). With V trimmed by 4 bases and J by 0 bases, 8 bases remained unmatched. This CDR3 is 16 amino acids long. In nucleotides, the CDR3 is TGTGCCAGCAGTTCCTACACCGGGACAGTGAACACTGAAGCTTTCTTT. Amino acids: CASSSYTGTVNTEAFF.

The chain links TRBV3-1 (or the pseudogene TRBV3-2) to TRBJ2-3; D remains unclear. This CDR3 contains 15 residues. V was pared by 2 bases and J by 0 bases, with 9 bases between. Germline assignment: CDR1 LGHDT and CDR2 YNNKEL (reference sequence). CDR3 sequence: CASSQMVASTDTQYF. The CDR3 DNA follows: TGTGCCAGCAGCCAAATGGTGGCTAGCACAGATACGCAGTATTTT.

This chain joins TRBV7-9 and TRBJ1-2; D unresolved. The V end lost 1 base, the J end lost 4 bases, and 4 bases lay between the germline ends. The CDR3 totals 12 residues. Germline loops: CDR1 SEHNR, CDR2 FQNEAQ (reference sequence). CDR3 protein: CASSLGGYGYTF. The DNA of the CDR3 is TGTGCCAGCAGCTTAGGAGGCTATGGCTACACCTTC.

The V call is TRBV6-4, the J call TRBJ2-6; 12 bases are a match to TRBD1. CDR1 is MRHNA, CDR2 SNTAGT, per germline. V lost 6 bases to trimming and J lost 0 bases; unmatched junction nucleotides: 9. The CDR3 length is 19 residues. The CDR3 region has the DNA TGTGCCAGCAGGGGAACTGGGACAGGGGGCCCCTCTGGGGCCAACGTCCTGACTTTC. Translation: CASRGTGTGGPSGANVLTF.

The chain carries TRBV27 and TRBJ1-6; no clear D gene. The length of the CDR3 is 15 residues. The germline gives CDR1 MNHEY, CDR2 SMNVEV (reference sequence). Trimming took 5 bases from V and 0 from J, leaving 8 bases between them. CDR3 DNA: TGTGCCAGCAGTCCAACGAGCTCCTATAATTCACCCCTCCACTTT. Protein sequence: CASSPTSSYNSPLHF.

The CDR3 DNA is TGTGCCAGCGGCGACTGGGGGGACACCATATATTTT. Translating it yields CASGDWGDTIYF. The chain uses TRBV12-3 or TRBV12-4 and TRBJ1-3, with D maybe TRBD1 (5 bases). The V end lost 8 bases, the J end lost 8 bases, and 13 bases lay between the germline ends. CDR3 length equals 12 residues.

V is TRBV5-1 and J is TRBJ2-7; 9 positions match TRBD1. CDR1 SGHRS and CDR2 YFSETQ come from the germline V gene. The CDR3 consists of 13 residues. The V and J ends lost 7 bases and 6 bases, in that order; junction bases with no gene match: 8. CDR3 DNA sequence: TGCGCCAGCCGAGGGGACAGGGTAGGCGAGCAGTACTTC. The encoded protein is CASRGDRVGEQYF.

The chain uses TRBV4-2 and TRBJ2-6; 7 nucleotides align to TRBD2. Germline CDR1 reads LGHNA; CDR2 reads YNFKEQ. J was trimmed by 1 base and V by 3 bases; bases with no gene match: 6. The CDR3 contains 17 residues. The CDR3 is CASSQTGTTSGANVLTF. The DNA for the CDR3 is TGTGCCAGCAGCCAGACCGGGACTACTTCTGGGGCCAACGTCCTGACTTTC.

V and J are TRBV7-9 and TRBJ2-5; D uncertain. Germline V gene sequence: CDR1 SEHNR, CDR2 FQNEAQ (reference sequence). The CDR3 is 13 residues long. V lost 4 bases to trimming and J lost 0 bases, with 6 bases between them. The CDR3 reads CASSSANQETQYF. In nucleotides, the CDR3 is TGTGCCAGCAGCTCCGCGAACCAAGAGACCCAGTACTTC. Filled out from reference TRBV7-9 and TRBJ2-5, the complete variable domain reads DTGVSQNPRHKITKRGQNVTFRCDPISEHNRLYWYRQTLGQGPEFLTYFQNEAQLEKSRLLSDRFSAERPKGSFSTLEIQRTEQGDSAMYLCASSSANQETQYFGPGTRLLVL.

CDR3 amino acids: CSAGPYGYTF. CDR3 nucleotides: TGCAGTGCTGGCCCCTATGGCTACACCTTC. The chain combines TRBV20-1 with TRBJ1-2; no clear D. CDR1 DFQATT and CDR2 SNEGSKA come from the germline V gene (reference sequence). This CDR3 comprises 10 residues. The V and J ends lost 5 bases and 4 bases respectively, with 5 bases between them.

CDR3: CATSRDNKAGGMVTGELFF. The CDR3 nucleotides read TGTGCCACCAGCAGAGATAATAAGGCGGGGGGCATGGTCACCGGGGAGCTGTTTTTT. This chain links TRBV15 with TRBJ2-2; TRBD2 matches 8 bases. CDR1 is LNHNV and CDR2 is YYDKDF in the germline V gene (reference sequence). The CDR3 is 19 amino acids. V shed 0 bases, J shed 4 bases, and the junction held 13 bases outside the gene matches.

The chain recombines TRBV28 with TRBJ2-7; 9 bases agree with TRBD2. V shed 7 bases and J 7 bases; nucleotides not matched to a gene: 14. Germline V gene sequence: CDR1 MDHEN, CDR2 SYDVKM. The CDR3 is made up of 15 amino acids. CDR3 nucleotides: TGTGCCAGCATAGCCCTAAAAGCGGGAGGTAGGGAGCAGTACTTC. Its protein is CASIALKAGGREQYF.

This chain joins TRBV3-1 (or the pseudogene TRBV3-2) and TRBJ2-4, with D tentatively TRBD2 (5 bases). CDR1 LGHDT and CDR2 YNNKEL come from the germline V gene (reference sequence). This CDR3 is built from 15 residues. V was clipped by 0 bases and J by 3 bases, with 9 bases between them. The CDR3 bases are TGTGCCAGCAGCCAAGATGTGGGGAGCAAAAACATTCAGTACTTC. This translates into CASSQDVGSKNIQYF.

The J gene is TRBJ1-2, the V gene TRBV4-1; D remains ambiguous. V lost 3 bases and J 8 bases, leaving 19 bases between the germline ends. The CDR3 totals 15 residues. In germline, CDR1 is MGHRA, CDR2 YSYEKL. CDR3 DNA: TGCGCCAGCAGCCAGAAAGGAGGATGGGTGAGAGGCTACACCTTC. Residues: CASSQKGGWVRGYTF.

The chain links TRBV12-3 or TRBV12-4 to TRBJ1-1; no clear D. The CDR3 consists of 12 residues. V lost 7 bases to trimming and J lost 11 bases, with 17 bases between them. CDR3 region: CASTSGGFRAFF. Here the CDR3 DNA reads TGTGCCAGCACCTCAGGAGGTTTTAGGGCTTTCTTT.

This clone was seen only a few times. The CDR3 DNA is TGTGCCACCAGCAGAGATCTCCCGCCCCAGCATTTT. Amino acids: CATSRDLPPQHF. This chain uses TRBV15 with TRBJ1-5; no clear D gene. The CDR3 covers 12 residues. Germline V gene lookup returns CDR1 LNHNV and CDR2 YYDKDF (reference sequence). V shed 0 bases and J shed 9 bases, with 6 bases lying between them.